This T cell receptor (beta chain) comes out of a study of OX40 agonist ivuxolimab in advanced cancers. Looking at the study overall: Participants could have had prior anti-PD-1, anti-PD-L1 or anti-CTLA-4 therapy, and approximately 37% had some. Findings of the study overall: The specificity for antigen of the expanded peripheral T cells was not determined. On average, a greater number of expanded clones characterised CD8+ T cells relative to CD4+.

Autoimmune disease history or systemic immunosuppression meant exclusion. On this clone: Its antigen is currently unknown.

Using immunoSEQ multiplex PCR, the repertoire was profiled, and TCRdb retains in-frame clones only, with some absent. Of approximately 30,000 clones in the sample, 70% to 90% were seen once. This CDR3 comprises 12 residues. CDR1 is MDHEN, CDR2 SYDVKM, per germline. V lost 10 bases to trimming and J lost 1 base, with 7 bases between them. The chain carries TRBV28 and TRBJ2-2; D is ambiguous. This receptor was identified in an adult with an advanced solid tumor such as melanoma, head and neck, liver or kidney cancer. Material: CD4+ or CD8+ T cells sorted from blood, obtained in a trial of the OX40 agonist ivuxolimab. CDR3 nucleotides: TGTGCCACCCTAGGGAACACCGGGGAGCTGTTTTTT. Translating it yields CATLGNTGELFF.